These T cell receptor beta chains were read from a single sample in a study of cytomegalovirus exposure and HLA in healthy donors. Measured with immunoSEQ multiplex PCR; TCRdb has only the in-frame clones, and not every one. The sample shows 250,000 to 350,000 clones, roughly 87% of them seen only once. Sequenced: PBMCs. The receptors were sampled from a man aged 30-40 years in good health and CMV-seronegative. Each CDR3 is given with its conserved first and last residue. D genes are given only for firm matches. The size of a clone is reported for some rows only, either as once, few or many, or as a class for expanded clones.

abundance	j_gene	v_gene	d_gene	len	CDR3aa	CDR3nt
NA	TRBJ1-1	TRBV30	NA	13	CAWPNDRNTEAFF	TGTGCCTGGCCTAACGATCGAAACACTGAAGCTTTCTTT
NA	TRBJ1-5	TRBV27	NA	14	CASSFGARGQPQHF	TGTGCCAGCAGTTTCGGTGCGCGGGGCCAGCCCCAGCATTTT
NA	TRBJ2-1	TRBV7-6	TRBD2	16	CASSLGPSGGADEQFF	TGTGCCAGCAGCTTAGGCCCTAGCGGGGGGGCCGATGAGCAGTTCTTC
few	TRBJ2-1	TRBV30	TRBD1	12	CAWRDRGNEQFF	TGTGCCTGGAGAGACAGGGGGAATGAGCAGTTCTTC
NA	TRBJ1-1	TRBV4-2	NA	13	CASSREEDTEAFF	TGTGCCAGCAGTCGCGAGGAGGACACTGAAGCTTTCTTT
once	TRBJ1-2	TRBV27	NA	13	CASSDTGLRGYTF	TGTGCCAGCAGTGATACAGGGTTGAGAGGCTACACCTTC
NA	TRBJ1-2	TRBV4-1	NA	17	CASSQGGARGPNYGYTF	TGCGCCAGCAGCCAAGGAGGGGCGCGGGGGCCCAACTATGGCTACACCTTC
NA	TRBJ1-2	TRBV4-2	NA	15	CASSQEGGPNYGYTF	TGTGCCAGCAGCCAAGAAGGGGGTCCTAACTATGGCTACACCTTC
NA	TRBJ2-1	TRBV11-2	TRBD2	17	CASSSELAGGPGNEQFF	TGTGCCAGCAGCTCAGAACTAGCGGGGGGGCCCGGGAATGAGCAGTTCTTC
NA	TRBJ2-7	TRBV6-1	NA	13	CASSEYRVYEQYF	TGTGCCAGCAGTGAATACAGGGTATACGAGCAGTACTTC
NA	TRBJ2-7	TRBV4-1	NA	11	CASSQGREQYF	TGCGCCAGCAGCCAGGGGCGGGAGCAGTACTTC
NA	TRBJ2-7	TRBV1	NA	15	CTSSPGSGGAYEQYF	TGCACCAGCAGCCCAGGCAGCGGGGGGGCCTACGAGCAGTACTTC
NA	TRBJ2-7	TRBV5-4	NA	16	CASSINTATGSYEQYF	TGTGCCAGCAGCATTAACACAGCTACCGGCTCCTACGAGCAGTACTTC
NA	TRBJ2-7	TRBV2	NA	14	CASSEPSNSYEQYF	TGTGCCAGCAGTGAGCCCAGTAACTCCTACGAGCAGTACTTC
NA	TRBJ1-1	TRBV7-2	NA	18	CASSLGGTSFRLNTEAFF	TGTGCCAGCAGCTTAGGTGGGACTTCTTTCAGACTGAACACTGAAGCTTTCTTT
NA	TRBJ2-7	TRBV4-1	TRBD2	15	CASRTSSGGLYEQYF	TGCGCCAGCAGGACAAGCAGCGGGGGCCTTTACGAGCAGTACTTC
NA	TRBJ1-2	TRBV14	TRBD1	17	CASSLGTGSTSSYGYTF	TGTGCCAGCAGCCTAGGGACAGGGTCCACCAGCTCCTATGGCTACACCTTC
NA	TRBJ1-6	TRBV5-4	NA	16	CASSLFSSSYNSPLHF	TGTGCCAGCAGCTTGTTTAGTAGCTCCTATAATTCACCCCTCCACTTT
NA	TRBJ2-3	TRBV29-1	TRBD2	15	CSVETSGASTDTQYF	TGCAGCGTGGAGACTAGCGGGGCTAGCACAGATACGCAGTATTTT
NA	TRBJ2-7	TRBV4-1	TRBD2	16	CASSQIFGAGGYEQYF	TGCGCCAGCAGCCAAATCTTTGGGGCGGGGGGGTACGAGCAGTACTTC
NA	TRBJ2-5	TRBV9	NA	16	CASSVAGGRTEETQYF	TGTGCCAGCAGCGTAGCTGGCGGGCGGACCGAGGAGACCCAGTACTTC
NA	TRBJ2-5	TRBV27	NA	14	CASSNTRYQETQYF	TGTGCCAGCAGCAATACTAGGTACCAAGAGACCCAGTACTTC
NA	TRBJ2-1	TRBV5-1	TRBD1	17	CASSWGQATLTYNEQFF	TGCGCCAGCAGCTGGGGACAGGCAACCTTAACCTACAATGAGCAGTTCTTC
NA	TRBJ2-2	TRBV7-9	TRBD2	15	CASDTSGVKTGELFF	TGTGCCAGCGACACTAGCGGGGTTAAGACCGGGGAGCTGTTTTTT
NA	TRBJ1-1	TRBV10-2	TRBD1	12	CASRAGGTEAFF	TGCGCCAGCAGGGCAGGGGGCACTGAAGCTTTCTTT
NA	TRBJ2-3	TRBV27	TRBD2	14	CASSLAGGIDTQYF	TGTGCCAGCAGTTTAGCGGGGGGCATCGATACGCAGTATTTT
NA	TRBJ1-4	TRBV5-1	NA	14	CASSLKGGPEKLFF	TGCGCCAGCAGCTTGAAAGGGGGTCCTGAAAAACTGTTTTTT
NA	TRBJ1-3	TRBV5-1	NA	16	CASSLAQIGIGNTIYF	TGCGCCAGCAGCTTGGCCCAGATCGGGATAGGGAACACCATATATTTT
NA	TRBJ1-4	TRBV2	TRBD1	15	CASSTGGATNEKLFF	TGTGCCAGCAGCACAGGGGGGGCAACTAATGAAAAACTGTTTTTT
NA	TRBJ1-1	TRBV11-2	NA	17	CASSPRDVRGLNTEAFF	TGTGCCAGCAGCCCTCGTGATGTAAGGGGCCTGAACACTGAAGCTTTCTTT
NA	TRBJ2-2	TRBV9	TRBD1	17	CASSTSPGQDFTGELFF	TGTGCCAGCAGCACGAGCCCGGGACAGGACTTCACCGGGGAGCTGTTTTTT
NA	TRBJ2-7	TRBV2	NA	13	CAIAGLPSYEQYF	TGTGCCATTGCGGGGCTTCCCTCCTACGAGCAGTACTTC
NA	TRBJ2-4	TRBV15	NA	15	CATSRDRGAKNIQYF	TGTGCCACCAGCAGAGATCGGGGGGCCAAAAACATTCAGTACTTC
NA	TRBJ2-1	TRBV15	NA	13	CATSRDPGDEQFF	TGTGCCACCAGCAGAGATCCCGGGGATGAGCAGTTCTTC
NA	TRBJ1-6	TRBV5-4	NA	13	CASSLDSNSPLHF	TGTGCCAGCAGCTTGGACAGCAATTCACCCCTCCACTTT
NA	TRBJ2-7	TRBV5-1	TRBD1	14	CASSLEGTAYEQYF	TGCGCCAGCAGCTTGGAAGGGACAGCCTACGAGCAGTACTTC
NA	TRBJ2-3	TRBV5-1	TRBD2	14	CASSPGTSGDTQYF	TGCGCCAGCAGCCCCGGGACTAGCGGGGATACGCAGTATTTT
NA	TRBJ1-1	TRBV7-9	NA	16	CASSYVGVAENTEAFF	TGTGCCAGCAGTTACGTAGGGGTGGCAGAGAACACTGAAGCTTTCTTT
NA	TRBJ2-7	TRBV7-9	TRBD2	17	CASSRTGTSGGTSEQYF	TGTGCCAGCAGCCGTACCGGGACTAGCGGGGGGACCAGCGAGCAGTACTTC
NA	TRBJ1-6	TRBV6-1	NA	15	CASSEGPGSWVPLHF	TGTGCCAGCAGTGAAGGGCCAGGCTCATGGGTACCCCTCCACTTT
NA	TRBJ2-1	TRBV2	NA	13	CASQPDFYNEQFF	TGTGCCAGCCAACCCGACTTCTACAATGAGCAGTTCTTC
NA	TRBJ2-7	TRBV5-4	TRBD1	13	CASSLDRVDEQYF	TGTGCCAGCAGTTTGGACAGGGTTGACGAGCAGTACTTC
NA	TRBJ2-1	TRBV11-2	TRBD2	15	CASSLVPLAGNEQFF	TGTGCCAGCAGCTTAGTTCCCCTAGCGGGCAATGAGCAGTTCTTC
NA	TRBJ1-2	TRBV9	NA	14	CASSEDGGDYGYTF	TGTGCCAGCAGCGAGGACGGGGGAGACTATGGCTACACCTTC
NA	TRBJ2-5	TRBV11-2	NA	13	CASSLRPRETQYF	TGTGCCAGCAGCTTAAGGCCTAGAGAGACCCAGTACTTC
NA	TRBJ2-7	TRBV13	TRBD1	15	CASSFGGGQSYEQYF	TGTGCCAGCAGCTTCGGTGGGGGACAGAGCTACGAGCAGTACTTC
NA	TRBJ1-1	TRBV7-9	NA	13	CASSLQGNTEAFF	TGTGCCAGCAGCTTACAGGGAAACACTGAAGCTTTCTTT
NA	TRBJ2-3	TRBV5-1	NA	12	CASYLGADTQYF	TGCGCCAGCTACCTCGGGGCAGATACGCAGTATTTT
NA	TRBJ2-5	TRBV29-1	NA	13	CSVEGRFSQTQYF	TGCAGCGTTGAAGGGAGGTTCTCACAGACCCAGTACTTC
NA	TRBJ2-7	TRBV5-4	TRBD1	16	CASSLTGRQGAREQYF	TGTGCCAGCAGCTTGACGGGGCGACAGGGGGCTAGGGAGCAGTACTTC
once	TRBJ1-3	TRBV15	NA	16	CATSTHRAVSGNTIYF	TGTGCCACCAGCACCCACAGGGCTGTCTCTGGAAACACCATATATTTT
NA	TRBJ2-5	TRBV11-2	TRBD1	15	CASSTGQGRQETQYF	TGTGCCAGCAGCACCGGACAGGGCCGCCAAGAGACCCAGTACTTC
NA	TRBJ1-2	TRBV19	NA	14	CASIRQVGFYGYTF	TGTGCCAGTATTAGACAGGTCGGGTTCTATGGCTACACCTTC
once	TRBJ2-2	TRBV2	TRBD1	15	CATSGQGVGTGELFF	TGTGCCACCTCGGGACAGGGAGTAGGTACCGGGGAGCTGTTTTTT